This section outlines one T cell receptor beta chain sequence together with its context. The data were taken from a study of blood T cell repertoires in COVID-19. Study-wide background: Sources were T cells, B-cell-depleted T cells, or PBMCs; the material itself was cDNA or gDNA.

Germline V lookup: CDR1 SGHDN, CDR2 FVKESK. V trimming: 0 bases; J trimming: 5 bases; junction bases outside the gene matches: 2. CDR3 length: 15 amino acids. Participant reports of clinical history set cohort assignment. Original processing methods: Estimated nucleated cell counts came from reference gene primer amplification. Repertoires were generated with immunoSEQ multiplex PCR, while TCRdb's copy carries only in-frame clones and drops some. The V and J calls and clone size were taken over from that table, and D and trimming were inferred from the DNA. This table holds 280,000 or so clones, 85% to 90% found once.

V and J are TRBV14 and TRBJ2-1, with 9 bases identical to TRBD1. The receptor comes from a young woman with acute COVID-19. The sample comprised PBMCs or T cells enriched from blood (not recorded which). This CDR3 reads CASSQEGTGNNEQFF. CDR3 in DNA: TGTGCCAGCAGCCAAGAAGGGACAGGGAACAATGAGCAGTTCTTC.